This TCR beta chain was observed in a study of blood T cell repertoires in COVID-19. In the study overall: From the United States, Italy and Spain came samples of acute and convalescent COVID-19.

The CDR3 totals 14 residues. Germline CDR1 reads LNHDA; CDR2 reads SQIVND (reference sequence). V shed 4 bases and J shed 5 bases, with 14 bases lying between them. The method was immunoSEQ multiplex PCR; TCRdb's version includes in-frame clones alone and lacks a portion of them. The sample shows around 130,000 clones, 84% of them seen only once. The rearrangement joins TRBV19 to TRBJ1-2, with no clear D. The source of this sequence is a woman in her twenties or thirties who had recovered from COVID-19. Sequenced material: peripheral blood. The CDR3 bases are TGTGCCAGTAGTACACGCGTCTCGGGGTATGGCTACACCTTC. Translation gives CASSTRVSGYGYTF.